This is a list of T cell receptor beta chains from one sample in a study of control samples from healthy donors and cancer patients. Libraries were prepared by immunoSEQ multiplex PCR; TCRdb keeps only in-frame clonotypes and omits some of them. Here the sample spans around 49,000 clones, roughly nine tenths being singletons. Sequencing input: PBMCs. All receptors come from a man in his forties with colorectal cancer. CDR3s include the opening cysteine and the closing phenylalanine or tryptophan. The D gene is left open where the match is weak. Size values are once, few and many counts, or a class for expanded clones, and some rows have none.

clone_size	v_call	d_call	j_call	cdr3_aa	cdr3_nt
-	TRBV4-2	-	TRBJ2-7	CASSQDPYSGVYEQYF	TGTGCCAGCAGCCAAGATCCTTATAGCGGAGTATACGAGCAGTACTTC
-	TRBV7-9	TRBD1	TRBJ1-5	CASSIGQGNQPQHF	TGTGCCAGCAGTATCGGACAGGGCAATCAGCCCCAGCATTTT
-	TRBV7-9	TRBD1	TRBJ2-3	CASSRGTGSTDTQYF	TGTGCCAGCAGCCGTGGGACAGGTAGCACAGATACGCAGTATTTT
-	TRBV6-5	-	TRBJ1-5	CASWGSNQPQHF	TGTGCCAGCTGGGGGAGCAATCAGCCCCAGCATTTT
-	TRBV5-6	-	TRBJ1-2	CASTLTPVNYGYTF	TGTGCCAGCACCCTAACCCCAGTTAACTATGGCTACACCTTC
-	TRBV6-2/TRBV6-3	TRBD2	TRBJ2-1	CASSILAGLYNEQFF	TGTGCCAGCAGTATACTAGCGGGCCTCTACAATGAGCAGTTCTTC
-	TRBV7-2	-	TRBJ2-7	CASSLLAGNGYEQYF	TGTGCCAGCAGCTTATTGGCAGGGAATGGTTACGAGCAGTACTTC
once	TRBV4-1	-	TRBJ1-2	CASSQVGNYYGYTF	TGCGCCAGCAGCCAAGTCGGTAATTACTATGGCTACACCTTC
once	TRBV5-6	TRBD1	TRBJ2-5	CASSAGTGGLETQYF	TGTGCCAGCAGCGCCGGGACAGGGGGCTTAGAGACCCAGTACTTC
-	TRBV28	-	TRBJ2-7	CASSFGGSYEQYF	TGTGCCAGCAGTTTTGGTGGGAGCTACGAGCAGTACTTC
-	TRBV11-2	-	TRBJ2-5	CASSLDFQETQYF	TGTGCCAGCAGCTTGGACTTCCAAGAGACCCAGTACTTC
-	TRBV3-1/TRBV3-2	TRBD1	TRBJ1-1	CASSQVGTGWPTEAFF	TGTGCCAGCAGCCAAGTCGGGACAGGGTGGCCCACTGAAGCTTTCTTT
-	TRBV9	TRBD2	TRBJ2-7	CASSVGPAGGYEQYF	TGTGCCAGCAGCGTAGGGCCAGCGGGAGGGTACGAGCAGTACTTC
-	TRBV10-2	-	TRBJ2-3	CASSDPGGANGRGTDTQYF	TGCGCCAGCAGTGACCCAGGGGGCGCAAACGGGAGGGGTACAGATACGCAGTATTTT
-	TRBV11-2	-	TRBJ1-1	CASSLEMNTEAFF	TGTGCCAGCAGCTTAGAGATGAACACTGAAGCTTTCTTT
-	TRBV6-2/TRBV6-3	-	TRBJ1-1	CASSSVEHRTNTEAFF	TGTGCCAGCAGTTCCGTTGAACATAGGACGAACACTGAAGCTTTCTTT
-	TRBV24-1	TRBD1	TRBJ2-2	CATSDFRGITGELFF	TGTGCCACCAGTGATTTCAGGGGGATCACCGGGGAGCTGTTTTTT
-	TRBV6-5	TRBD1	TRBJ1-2	CASRAQGASGYTF	TGTGCCAGCAGAGCCCAGGGGGCGAGTGGCTACACCTTC
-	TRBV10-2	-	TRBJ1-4	CASRDSGVNQEKLFF	TGCGCCAGCAGGGACTCAGGGGTCAACCAGGAAAAACTGTTTTTT
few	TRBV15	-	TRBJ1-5	CATSRVPPNRDQPQHF	TGTGCCACCAGCAGAGTGCCCCCGAATCGGGATCAGCCCCAGCATTTT
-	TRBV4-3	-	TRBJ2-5	CASSQSTGRGGTQYF	TGCGCCAGCAGCCAATCGACGGGAAGGGGGGGAACCCAGTACTTC
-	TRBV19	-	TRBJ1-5	CASSRGDRQPQHF	TGTGCCAGTAGTAGGGGTGATCGTCAGCCCCAGCATTTT
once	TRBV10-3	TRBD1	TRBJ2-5	CAIGDRSQETQYF	TGTGCCATCGGGGACAGGTCCCAAGAGACCCAGTACTTC
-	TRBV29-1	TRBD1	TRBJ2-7	CSVRDSTYEQYF	TGCAGCGTCCGGGACAGCACCTACGAGCAGTACTTC
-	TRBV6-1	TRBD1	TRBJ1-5	CASSEARQGRQPQHF	TGTGCCAGCAGTGAAGCTCGACAGGGAAGACAGCCCCAGCATTTT
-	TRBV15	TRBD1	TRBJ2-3	CATSRDRGSGDTQYF	TGTGCCACCAGCAGGGACAGGGGAAGCGGGGATACGCAGTATTTT
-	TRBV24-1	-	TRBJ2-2	CATSDPWGELFF	TGTGCCACCAGTGATCCGTGGGGGGAGCTGTTTTTT
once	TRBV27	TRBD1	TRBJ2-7	CASSFAGGNYEQYF	TGTGCCAGCAGTTTCGCAGGGGGCAACTACGAGCAGTACTTC
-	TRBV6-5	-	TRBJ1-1	CASSYGGVEAFF	TGTGCCAGCAGTTACGGAGGGGTTGAAGCTTTCTTT
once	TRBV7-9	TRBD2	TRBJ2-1	CASSFGLAGVSYNEQFF	TGTGCCAGCAGCTTCGGACTAGCGGGAGTCTCCTACAATGAGCAGTTCTTC
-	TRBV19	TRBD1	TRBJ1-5	CASSIVLTGGWGQPQHF	TGTGCCAGTAGTATAGTATTAACAGGGGGCTGGGGACAGCCCCAGCATTTT
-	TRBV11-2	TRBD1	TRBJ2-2	CASSFFLTGGTGELFF	TGTGCCAGCAGCTTTTTTCTTACAGGGGGCACCGGGGAGCTGTTTTTT
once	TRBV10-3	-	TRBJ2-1	CAISESGDASWEQFF	TGTGCCATCAGTGAGTCGGGGGACGCCTCGTGGGAGCAGTTCTTC
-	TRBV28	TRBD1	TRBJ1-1	CASSPPRGGRTEAFF	TGTGCCAGCAGTCCCCCGAGAGGGGGCCGGACAGAAGCTTTCTTT
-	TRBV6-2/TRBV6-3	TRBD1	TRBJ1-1	CASSKRTGGTEAFF	TGTGCCAGCAGTAAACGAACAGGGGGCACTGAAGCTTTCTTT
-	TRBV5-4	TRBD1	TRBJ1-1	CASSFLDRGNTEAFF	TGTGCCAGCAGCTTTCTGGACAGGGGGAACACTGAAGCTTTCTTT
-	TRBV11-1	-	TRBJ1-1	CASSLDSGAAGTEAFF	TGTGCCAGCAGCTTAGACTCCGGGGCCGCGGGGACTGAAGCTTTCTTT
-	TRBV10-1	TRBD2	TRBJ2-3	CASSATSGRAGDTQYF	TGCGCCAGCAGTGCGACTAGCGGGAGGGCCGGAGATACGCAGTATTTT
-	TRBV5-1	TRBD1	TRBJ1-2	CASSLSTGGYGYTF	TGCGCCAGCAGCTTGTCTACAGGGGGTTATGGCTACACCTTC
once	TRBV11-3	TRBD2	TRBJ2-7	CASSPQAGGEQYF	TGTGCCAGCAGCCCCCAAGCGGGAGGCGAGCAGTACTTC
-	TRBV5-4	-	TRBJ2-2	CASSRGLGTGELFF	TGTGCCAGCAGCCGTGGACTCGGAACCGGGGAGCTGTTTTTT
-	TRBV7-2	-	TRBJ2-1	CASSPILDFRAYEQFF	TGTGCCAGCAGCCCCATACTAGATTTTCGGGCCTATGAGCAGTTCTTC
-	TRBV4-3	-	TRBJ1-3	CASSQGRTIGDTIYF	TGCGCCAGCAGCCAAGGACGGACTATTGGGGACACCATATATTTT
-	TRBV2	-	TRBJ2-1	CASSVLTGSYNEQFF	TGTGCCAGCAGTGTTTTAACAGGATCCTACAATGAGCAGTTCTTC
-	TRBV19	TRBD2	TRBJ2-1	CASSIGFRGRGEQFF	TGTGCCAGTAGTATAGGTTTTCGCGGGAGGGGTGAGCAGTTCTTC
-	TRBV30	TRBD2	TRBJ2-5	CAWSDGSGKQETQYF	TGTGCCTGGAGTGACGGTAGCGGGAAACAAGAGACCCAGTACTTC
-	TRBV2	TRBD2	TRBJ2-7	CASSEGGHLAGGLYEQYF	TGTGCCAGCAGTGAAGGAGGCCATCTAGCGGGAGGCCTGTACGAGCAGTACTTC
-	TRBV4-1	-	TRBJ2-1	CASSPVIRNEQFF	TGCGCCAGCAGCCCGGTCATCAGAAATGAGCAGTTCTTC
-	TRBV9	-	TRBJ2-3	CASSVRGSTDTQYF	TGTGCCAGCAGCGTACGGGGGAGCACAGATACGCAGTATTTT
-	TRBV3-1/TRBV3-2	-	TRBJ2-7	CASSPGPRTHEQYF	TGTGCCAGCAGCCCCGGGCCCAGGACCCACGAGCAGTACTTC
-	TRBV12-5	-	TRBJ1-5	CASGGGQNQPQHF	TGTGCTAGTGGCGGGGGGCAAAATCAGCCCCAGCATTTT
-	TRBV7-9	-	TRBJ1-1	CASSLAGTRLEAFF	TGTGCCAGCAGCTTAGCTGGGACAAGACTTGAAGCTTTCTTT